These T cell receptor beta chains were read from a single sample in a study of cytomegalovirus exposure and HLA in healthy donors. Clones were read by immunoSEQ multiplex PCR, and TCRdb kept only the in-frame ones, dropping some. The sample spans 150,000 to 200,000 clones; the ten largest clones claim over 1%. Sequencing used PBMCs. These receptors came from a woman aged 60-75 years in good health and CMV-seronegative. CDR3s leave out the opening cysteine and the closing phenylalanine or tryptophan. Fields, in order: V gene, CDR3 protein.

v_gene: TRBV7-2; CDR3aa: ASSLLRGNNTGELF
v_gene: TRBV6-5; CDR3aa: ASTRGTGQETQY
v_gene: TRBV7-9; CDR3aa: ASSWGQGFYGYT
v_gene: TRBV7-9; CDR3aa: ASSSEGGAGGLSYEQY
v_gene: TRBV5-4; CDR3aa: ASSLFSGGRTGELF
v_gene: TRBV14; CDR3aa: ASSQGLAGVHEQF
v_gene: TRBV27; CDR3aa: ASSTTFPGTGVYGYT
v_gene: TRBV6-7; CDR3aa: ASSYSRLAGGFEIQY
v_gene: TRBV14; CDR3aa: ASSPTSGRPLYNEQF
v_gene: TRBV29-1; CDR3aa: SEQGSEQY
v_gene: TRBV29-1; CDR3aa: SVDVYNEQF
v_gene: TRBV7-9; CDR3aa: ASSPGDQPQH
v_gene: TRBV5-6; CDR3aa: ASSLTGSWQPQH
v_gene: TRBV7-2; CDR3aa: ASRADRGRNEQY
v_gene: TRBV18; CDR3aa: ASSPRRSTYYEQY
v_gene: TRBV4-1; CDR3aa: ASSQVSGNYGYT
v_gene: TRBV5-1; CDR3aa: ASSITGANTEAF
v_gene: TRBV18; CDR3aa: ASSPPLAGGHNEQF
v_gene: TRBV5-4; CDR3aa: ASSLVPDRRSYNEQF
v_gene: TRBV2; CDR3aa: ASSETGASGGRYT
v_gene: TRBV7-9; CDR3aa: ASSLKGDREKLF
v_gene: TRBV7-6; CDR3aa: ASSYARTGRAF
v_gene: TRBV25-1; CDR3aa: ASSEFSTGGEEQY
v_gene: TRBV2; CDR3aa: ASIPISRGAYGYT
v_gene: TRBV4-1; CDR3aa: ASSQGEQLYEQY
v_gene: TRBV27; CDR3aa: ASSTGTGFTEAF
v_gene: TRBV5-8; CDR3aa: ASSHRGENTEAF
v_gene: TRBV2; CDR3aa: ASSESAWGSTEAF
v_gene: TRBV2; CDR3aa: ASSGGVNEKLF
v_gene: TRBV5-1; CDR3aa: ASTSTVAGSSYEQY
v_gene: TRBV19; CDR3aa: ASSPRQEIVYEQY
v_gene: TRBV4-1; CDR3aa: ASSQVHGGARGQETQY
v_gene: TRBV7-2; CDR3aa: ASSPGTAREQY
v_gene: TRBV2; CDR3aa: ASSDIDTEAF
v_gene: TRBV30; CDR3aa: AWEGAGPEHYGYT
v_gene: TRBV11-2; CDR3aa: ASSLWLREMNTEAF
v_gene: TRBV5-4; CDR3aa: ASSIQGVLEAF
v_gene: TRBV6-4; CDR3aa: ASSDSVHGPQH
v_gene: TRBV4-3; CDR3aa: ASSQETRGYEQY
v_gene: TRBV6-4; CDR3aa: ASKGKDRGRTPSEKLF
v_gene: TRBV29-1; CDR3aa: SVRDSLNTEAF
v_gene: TRBV13; CDR3aa: ASSSLAVTGELF
v_gene: TRBV5-1; CDR3aa: ASSLQGDNTEAF
v_gene: TRBV11-3; CDR3aa: ASSLDPVGAQY
v_gene: TRBV5-4; CDR3aa: ASSPSRVRSTGELF
v_gene: TRBV9; CDR3aa: ASSKSGERNEQY
v_gene: TRBV15; CDR3aa: ATSTPEHYEQY
v_gene: TRBV7-2; CDR3aa: ASSLGLGTSGSWNIQY
v_gene: TRBV5-1; CDR3aa: ASSFGPDTGELF
v_gene: TRBV5-1; CDR3aa: ASSLGSRGQGNSPLH
v_gene: TRBV5-1; CDR3aa: ASSLGDRVNYEQY
v_gene: TRBV15; CDR3aa: ATSRSRGTSGYNEQF
v_gene: TRBV18; CDR3aa: ASSRGGDTEAF
v_gene: TRBV5-1; CDR3aa: ASSFYRAANYGYT
v_gene: TRBV7-9; CDR3aa: ASSFWTGLSYEQY